The subject of this entry is one TCR beta chain. Its antigen is not identified. These data are taken from a study of T-cell memory formation after mild COVID-19. About the research overall: TCR clustering was largely donor specific. Study observations and caveats: A second wave expanding day 15 to 37 was CD4+-biased; contracting clones were balanced. Chiefly within CM and EM were the contracting CD4+ clones; CD8+ ones were within EMRA.

TCRdb processed the 5' RACE reads anew with MiXCR; each CDR3 protein has one entry. This repertoire shows under 250,000 distinct CDR3 sequences, roughly 10% found once; its top ten account for 22%. In germline, CDR1 is SGHRS, CDR2 YFSETQ. Trimming cost V 4 bases and J 8 bases; bases outside gene matches: 10. The CDR3 totals 15 residues. V gene TRBV5-1 combines with J gene TRBJ2-1; 9 bases line up with TRBD1. The sample comprised PBMCs or a T cell subset sorted from them (not recorded which). The source is a man between 18 and 35 years old who had mild COVID-19 (a few samples of this study predate the infection). Cell type and time point are not known. CDR3 DNA sequence: TGCGCCAGCAGCGTCCGGGACAGGGTTATCGATGAGCAGTTCTTC. It is translated as CASSVRDRVIDEQFF.